This T cell receptor beta chain was retrieved from a study of read filtering for tumor transcriptome and immune sequencing. Study-wide background: RNA-seq yielded only about 80 to 1,400 TCR reads, IR-seq about 4.05 to 10.27 million. Overall study findings and caveats: The CD138-negative fraction was mixed bone marrow immune cells, not pure T cells. Correlation between methods rose after single-read clonotypes were removed.

Looked up from germline, CDR1 is MDHEN and CDR2 is SYDVKM. V lost 2 bases, J lost 4 bases, and 3 bases stayed unmatched. The CDR3 is made up of 16 amino acids. As regards this clonotype: The antigen remains undetermined.

Sampling of bone marrow took place during active disease in every patient. From approximately 430 ng of RNA, a library with molecular barcoded alpha/delta and beta/gamma adaptors was made. A single record per CDR3 protein comes from TCRdb applying MiXCR to the reads. The sample consists of approximately 37,000 distinct CDR3 sequences, about 15% of them appearing once. This clonotype was sampled from a donor aged 40 or older with multiple myeloma. V gene TRBV28 combines with J gene TRBJ2-1; 12 positions match TRBD2. Sequencing used a population of CD138-negative cells sorted from bone marrow. The CDR3 nucleotides are TGTGCCAGCAGTTTAGCTGGGACTAGCGGGTACAATGAGCAGTTCTTC. This translates into CASSLAGTSGYNEQFF.